The present TCR beta chain was sequenced within a study of regulatory T cells in long-lasting Graves disease. Germline CDR1 ENHRY, CDR2 SYGVKD. Trimming took 9 bases from V and 9 from J; bases not matched to a gene: 11. This CDR3 comprises 14 residues. Stated time point: newly diagnosed GD, antithyroid drugs for less than 3 months. From RNA extracted from PBMCs, the TCR library was made. The authors built TCR beta libraries using iRepertoire HTBI primers and Arm-PCR of CDR3 regions. TCRdb itself ran the multiplex PCR reads through MiXCR, one entry per CDR3 protein. The repertoire holds around 460,000 distinct CDR3 sequences, around 15% seen once, with roughly 15% in the top ten. These data were likewise used in another study, on T cells in Graves' hyperthyroidism and ophthalmopathy.

This chain connects TRBV10-3 to TRBJ2-1; 10 bases agree with TRBD2. Sample: peripheral blood mononuclear cells (PBMCs), taken at new diagnosis, from a patient treated with antithyroid drugs. The TCR was taken from a woman between 50 and 59 years old with Graves disease. The CDR3 protein is CAIDPGTSEFEQFF. CDR3 in DNA: TGTGCCATAGACCCCGGGACTAGCGAATTTGAGCAGTTCTTC.